Listed below are T cell receptor beta chains from one sample, sequenced in a study of blood T cell repertoires in COVID-19. Measured with immunoSEQ multiplex PCR; TCRdb has only the in-frame clones, and not every one. The table lists 200,000 to 250,000 clones, 80% to 90% of them singletons. Sequenced sample: peripheral blood. These receptors all come from a woman over 75 with acute or convalescent COVID-19. Both conserved end residues are part of each CDR3. D genes are given only for firm matches. Some rows have no size entry. The others give once, few or many, or a class for an expanded clone.

V: TRBV5-1
J: TRBJ2-7
D: -
size: -
DNA: TGCGCCAGCAGACAGGGATCCTCCTACGAGCAGTACTTC
CDR3: CASRQGSSYEQYF

V: TRBV6-5
J: TRBJ2-7
D: -
size: -
DNA: TGTGCCAGCAGTTACGGGCCTCCTTCGACCTACTACGAGCAGTACTTC
CDR3: CASSYGPPSTYYEQYF

V: TRBV29-1
J: TRBJ1-2
D: -
size: once
DNA: TGCAGCCACCAGGGAATTGATGGCTACACCTTC
CDR3: CSHQGIDGYTF

V: TRBV2
J: TRBJ2-5
D: TRBD2
size: -
DNA: TGTGCCAGCAGTAACATCCGACTAGCGGGAGGCAATAAAGGCCAAGAGACCCAGTACTTC
CDR3: CASSNIRLAGGNKGQETQYF

V: TRBV30
J: TRBJ2-5
D: TRBD2
size: -
DNA: TGTGCCTGGACTAGCGGGGGCATCCAAGAGACCCAGTACTTC
CDR3: CAWTSGGIQETQYF

V: TRBV2
J: TRBJ1-5
D: TRBD1
size: -
DNA: TGTGCCAGCAGTGGGGACAGGGGCAATCAGCCCCAGCATTTT
CDR3: CASSGDRGNQPQHF

V: TRBV30
J: TRBJ2-5
D: TRBD1
size: -
DNA: TGTGCCTGGGGGACAGGCGGGGAGACCCAGTACTTC
CDR3: CAWGTGGETQYF

V: TRBV28
J: TRBJ2-3
D: -
size: -
DNA: TGTGCCAGCAGTCCAGGGGGCACAGATACGCAGTATTTT
CDR3: CASSPGGTDTQYF

V: TRBV4-1
J: TRBJ2-1
D: TRBD1
size: -
DNA: TGCGCCAGCAGCCAGAGGTCGATGGCCCAGGGGGCTGATGAGCAGTTCTTC
CDR3: CASSQRSMAQGADEQFF

V: TRBV4-3
J: TRBJ1-2
D: -
size: once
DNA: TGCGCCAGCAGCCAAGAGACGGGGGACTACTATGGCTACACCTTC
CDR3: CASSQETGDYYGYTF

V: TRBV11-1
J: TRBJ2-7
D: TRBD1
size: -
DNA: TGTGCCAGCAGCCGGGACAGGGAAACCTACGAGCAGTACTTC
CDR3: CASSRDRETYEQYF

V: TRBV27
J: TRBJ1-1
D: -
size: medium-sized
DNA: TGTGCCAGCAGTTTAGAAGGGAGTACTGAAGCTTTCTTT
CDR3: CASSLEGSTEAFF

V: TRBV6-2/TRBV6-3
J: TRBJ1-1
D: -
size: -
DNA: TGTGCCAGCAGTTCCAGGGCGGTTCTACCTCCGAACACTGAAGCTTTCTTT
CDR3: CASSSRAVLPPNTEAFF

V: TRBV5-1
J: TRBJ2-1
D: TRBD1
size: -
DNA: TGCGCCAGCAGCCATGGACAGGGGGCGCCCTACAATGAGCAGTTCTTC
CDR3: CASSHGQGAPYNEQFF

V: TRBV10-1
J: TRBJ2-5
D: -
size: -
DNA: TGCGCCACTCGAGAGGCAGGGCTTGGAGAGACCCAGTACTTC
CDR3: CATREAGLGETQYF

V: TRBV9
J: TRBJ2-1
D: TRBD1
size: -
DNA: TGTGCCAGCAGCGCCCCAAGTGCTGAAGGACAGGGTGACTACAATGAGCAGTTCTTC
CDR3: CASSAPSAEGQGDYNEQFF

V: TRBV11-3
J: TRBJ2-2
D: -
size: few
DNA: TGTGCCAGCAGCTTAGCAGCCGGGGAGCTGTTTTTT
CDR3: CASSLAAGELFF

V: TRBV3-1/TRBV3-2
J: TRBJ1-4
D: TRBD1
size: -
DNA: TGTGCCAGCAGCCAAGCTCCAAGAGGGACAGCGAATGAAAAACTGTTTTTT
CDR3: CASSQAPRGTANEKLFF